These 22 T cell receptor beta chains were sequenced from one sample in a study of T cell repertoires in cytomegalovirus infection. The antigens for these receptors are not known. TCRdb re-derived calls from the reads in MiXCR, one entry per CDR3 protein. The table has about 920,000 distinct CDR3 sequences, around a third seen once. The material was cultured CD8+ T cells from PBMCs, obtained from culture after CMV antigen stimulation. These receptor sequences come from a human donor in good health (CMV status not recorded). Some clones in this sample may be carry-over from other donors' samples.

This clonotype was seen many times. The chain joins TRBV7-2 to TRBJ1-1; D unresolved. The germline V gene has CDR1 SGHTA and CDR2 FQGNSA. This CDR3 has 14 amino acids. Trimming shortened V by 4 bases and J by 1 base, and 10 bases separated the two germline ends. CDR3 sequence: CASSYTLSNTEAFF. The DNA for the CDR3 is TGTGCCAGCAGCTACACACTATCGAACACTGAAGCTTTCTTT.

In this sample, this clonotype turned up many times. The rearrangement uses TRBV12-3 or TRBV12-4 and TRBJ1-2; possible D gene TRBD1, 6 bases. With 2 bases removed from V and 2 bases from J, the gap between germline ends came to 21 bases. The CDR3 totals 18 residues. The CDR3 nucleotides are TGTGCCAGCAGTTTACTAATCTACAGTAGGACAGACAACTATGGCTACACCTTC. Translation: CASSLLIYSRTDNYGYTF.

The chain recombines TRBV29-1 with TRBJ2-5; no definite D call. Trimming shortened V by 2 bases and J by 5 bases, and 21 bases separated the two germline ends. Germline assignment: CDR1 SQVTM and CDR2 ANQGSEA. This CDR3 has 16 residues. Written as DNA, the CDR3 is TGCAGCGTTGAAAAGGAGACACATCCGGGCGCGGAGACCCAGTACTTC. Protein: CSVEKETHPGAETQYF.

This CDR3 reads CASSLATSQPQHF. The CDR3 nucleotides read TGTGCCAGCAGCCTAGCGACTTCCCAGCCCCAGCATTTT. This chain joins TRBV12-3 or TRBV12-4 and TRBJ1-5; no clear D. The CDR3 spans 13 residues. V lost 6 bases to trimming and J lost 7 bases, with 13 bases between them.

The chain combines TRBV27 with TRBJ2-2; D possibly uses TRBD1 or TRBD2 (6 bases each). The CDR3 runs to 16 residues. V lost 4 bases and J 1 base, leaving 13 bases between the germline ends. Germline V gives CDR1 MNHEY, CDR2 SMNVEV (reference sequence). CDR3 sequence reads: CASSSEGGGNTGELFF. The CDR3 DNA follows: TGTGCCAGCAGTTCCGAAGGAGGGGGGAACACCGGGGAGCTGTTTTTT.

This clonotype occurred a few times. The chain links TRBV7-9 to TRBJ2-5, with a possible D match to TRBD1 (5 bases). Germline CDR1 is SEHNR and CDR2 is FQNEAQ (reference sequence). The ends were cut back, 3 bases at V and 4 bases at J, with 9 bases in the middle. The CDR3 has 13 residues. The CDR3 DNA reads as TGTGCCAGCAGCTTTAGGGGCCCAGAGACCCAGTACTTC. Encoded protein: CASSFRGPETQYF.

This clonotype was found many times. The chain uses TRBV12-3 or TRBV12-4 and TRBJ1-1, with 7 bases matching TRBD1. J gave up 3 bases and V 5 bases, and 3 bases lay outside the gene matches. CDR3 length equals 13 residues. CDR3 DNA: TGTGCCAGCAGTCCTACAGGGGACACTGAAGCTTTCTTT. The encoded protein is CASSPTGDTEAFF.

The chain links TRBV4-1 to TRBJ1-2; a possible D gene is TRBD1 (6 bases). CDR3 size: 13 residues. CDR1 is MGHRA and CDR2 is YSYEKL in the germline V gene. V lost 1 base, J lost 8 bases, and 11 bases lay in between. Written as DNA, the CDR3 is TGCGCCAGCAGCCAAGTGGGGGCTTGGGGCTACACCTTC. Protein: CASSQVGAWGYTF.

This clonotype showed up just a few times. The rearrangement uses TRBV27 and TRBJ2-2; D is undetermined. Trimming stripped 5 bases from V and 3 bases from J, with 4 bases between. CDR1 MNHEY and CDR2 SMNVEV come from the germline V gene (reference sequence). The CDR3 consists of 12 residues. The CDR3 is CASSRHTGELFF. Here the CDR3 DNA reads TGTGCCAGCAGTCGCCACACCGGGGAGCTGTTTTTT.

V is TRBV27 and J is TRBJ2-3; 9 nucleotides agree with TRBD1. This CDR3 region has 16 residues. V was pared by 6 bases and J by 2 bases, with 9 bases of the junction left unmatched. CDR1 MNHEY and CDR2 SMNVEV come from the germline V gene (reference sequence). The CDR3 DNA reads as TGTGCCAGCAGCATACAGGGGGCGTTCTTCACAGATACGCAGTATTTT. This encodes CASSIQGAFFTDTQYF.

Concerning this clonotype itself: A much more abundant neighbour one base away suggests this may be a read error. V and J are TRBV13 and TRBJ2-1; TRBD1 might be the D (6 bases). Germline V lookup: CDR1 PRHDT, CDR2 FYEKMQ (reference sequence). The CDR3 sequence is 12 residues long. The CDR3 protein is CASSPRDKEQFF. DNA of the CDR3: TGTGCCAGCAGCCCCCGGGACAAAGAGCAGTTCTTC.

The V call is TRBV7-9, the J call TRBJ2-1; D uncertain. Germline V CDR1 and CDR2: SEHNR, FQNEAQ (reference sequence). The CDR3 is 16 residues long. V lost 5 bases and J 0 bases, leaving 14 bases between the germline ends. The CDR3 DNA is TGTGCCAGCAGCATGGCTCCCCTGAGCTCCTACAATGAGCAGTTCTTC. It codes for CASSMAPLSSYNEQFF.

This clonotype was found many times. The chain couples TRBV7-2 to TRBJ1-1, with D perhaps matching TRBD1 (6 bases). The germline CDR1 and CDR2 sequences are SGHTA and FQGNSA. This CDR3 has 15 amino acids. Trimming removed 6 bases from V and 2 bases from J, with 16 bases in between. The CDR3 here is CASSLHGTPNTEAFF. For the CDR3, the DNA is TGTGCCAGCAGTTTACACGGGACACCCAACACTGAAGCTTTCTTT.

The chain joins TRBV4-1 to TRBJ2-5; D remains ambiguous. Trimming removed 0 bases from V and 5 bases from J, with 16 bases in between. Per the germline V gene, CDR1 is MGHRA and CDR2 is YSYEKL. The CDR3 length is 16 residues. In DNA, the CDR3 is TGCGCCAGCAGCCAAGATTATTGGTCTCATCTGGAGACCCAGTACTTC. This gives the protein CASSQDYWSHLETQYF.

This chain uses TRBV12-3 or TRBV12-4 with TRBJ2-2, with 8 bases matching TRBD2. J lost 3 bases, V lost 6 bases, and 9 bases had no gene match. This CDR3 is built from 16 residues. CDR3 sequence: CASSVGGAADTGELFF. CDR3 DNA sequence: TGTGCCAGCAGCGTCGGGGGGGCGGCGGACACCGGGGAGCTGTTTTTT.

This clonotype was observed a few times. V usage is TRBV15 and J usage is TRBJ2-2, with D maybe TRBD2 (5 bases). There are 13 residues in the CDR3. The ends were cut back, 6 bases at V and 6 bases at J, with 11 bases in the middle. From germline, CDR1 is LNHNV and CDR2 YYDKDF (reference sequence). The CDR3: CATSFGVPGELFF. As DNA, the CDR3 is TGTGCCACCAGTTTCGGGGTTCCCGGGGAGCTGTTTTTT.

Regarding this clonotype: A much larger clone is a single base away; this may be a read error. This chain connects TRBV7-2 to TRBJ2-2; D tentatively reads TRBD1 or TRBD2 (5 bases each). The CDR3 runs to 16 residues. The germline CDR1 and CDR2 sequences are SGHTA and FQGNSA. V shed 1 base and J shed 5 bases, with 14 bases lying between them. The chain's CDR3 is CASSLGGTALTGELFF. For the CDR3, the DNA is TGTGCCAGCAGCTTAGGGGGGACGGCCCTGACCGGGGAGCTGTTTTTT.

This clonotype was observed at least ten times. V gene TRBV12-3 or TRBV12-4 combines with J gene TRBJ1-5, with D tentatively TRBD1 (6 bases). CDR3 length equals 18 residues. Trimming stripped 5 bases from V and 1 base from J, with 21 bases between. CDR3 nucleotide sequence: TGTGCCAGCAGTGCCAGGGGTGAGACCACGATAAGCAATCAGCCCCAGCATTTT. It is translated as CASSARGETTISNQPQHF.

There are a few counts of this clonotype. The chain is built from TRBV5-8 and TRBJ1-5, with D perhaps TRBD1 (5 bases). Germline V gene lookup returns CDR1 SGHTS and CDR2 YDEGEE. The CDR3 is made up of 14 amino acids. Deletions cut 1 base from V and 5 bases from J, with 10 bases between. The CDR3 protein is CASSLSGEDQPQHF. The DNA of the CDR3 is TGTGCCAGCAGCTTGTCGGGGGAGGATCAGCCCCAGCATTTT.

This clonotype was recorded at least ten times. The V and J genes are TRBV7-6 and TRBJ2-5; D tentatively reads TRBD1 or TRBD2 (5 bases each). Deletions cut 4 bases from V and 2 bases from J, with 11 bases between. CDR3 length: 14 residues. Germline V gene data show CDR1 as SGHVS and CDR2 as FNYEAQ. CDR3 residues: CASSSGPIQETQYF. CDR3 nucleotides: TGTGCCAGCAGCTCGGGACCGATACAAGAGACCCAGTACTTC.

This clonotype was observed many times. The CDR3 sequence: CASSQGIRTSDQETQYF. The CDR3 DNA sequence: TGCGCCAGCAGCCAAGGAATACGGACTAGCGACCAAGAGACCCAGTACTTC. The chain recombines TRBV4-1 with TRBJ2-5; 9 bases are shared with TRBD2. Per the germline V gene, CDR1 is MGHRA and CDR2 is YSYEKL. After removal of 1 base from V and 0 bases from J, the junction contained 6 bases not matched to a gene. CDR3 length: 17 amino acids.

This clonotype was observed a handful of times. The V and J genes are TRBV5-5 and TRBJ1-2; D unresolved. V was cut by 3 bases and J by 5 bases, with 8 bases left in between. The V gene's germline CDR1 is SGHKS and CDR2 YYEKEE (reference sequence). The CDR3 is 12 amino acids. The CDR3 spells CASSSGAYGYTF. As DNA, the CDR3 is TGTGCCAGCAGCTCCGGAGCTTATGGCTACACCTTC.